This entry describes one T cell receptor (beta chain). The antigen remains undetermined. Profiled with immunoSEQ multiplex PCR; TCRdb holds only in-frame clones, not every one. The sample lists approximately 100,000 clones, about nine tenths occurring once. This record comes from a study of OX40 agonist ivuxolimab in advanced cancers. Study overall: Three partial responders included one hepatocellular carcinoma patient and two cutaneous melanoma patients. General study points: Low normalized T-cell clonal expansion was additionally recorded for some nonresponders. By week 6 at 0.1 to 3.0 mg/kg, blood CD4+ and CD8+ T cells had expanded clonally. Fewer expanded clones were found on average in CD4+ than in CD8+ T cells.

V shed 5 bases and J 4 bases; nucleotides not matched to a gene: 7. Germline V CDR1 and CDR2: SGDLS, YYNGEE. The CDR3 is made up of 14 amino acids. The chain uses TRBV9 and TRBJ2-7; TRBD1 aligns across 9 bases. This sequence was found in an adult with an advanced solid tumor such as melanoma, head and neck, liver or kidney cancer. Sequences were derived from CD4+ or CD8+ T cells sorted from blood, sampled in a trial of the OX40 agonist ivuxolimab. The CDR3 loop is CASSRGQGFYEQYF. As DNA, the CDR3 is TGTGCCAGCAGTAGGGGACAGGGTTTTTACGAGCAGTACTTC.